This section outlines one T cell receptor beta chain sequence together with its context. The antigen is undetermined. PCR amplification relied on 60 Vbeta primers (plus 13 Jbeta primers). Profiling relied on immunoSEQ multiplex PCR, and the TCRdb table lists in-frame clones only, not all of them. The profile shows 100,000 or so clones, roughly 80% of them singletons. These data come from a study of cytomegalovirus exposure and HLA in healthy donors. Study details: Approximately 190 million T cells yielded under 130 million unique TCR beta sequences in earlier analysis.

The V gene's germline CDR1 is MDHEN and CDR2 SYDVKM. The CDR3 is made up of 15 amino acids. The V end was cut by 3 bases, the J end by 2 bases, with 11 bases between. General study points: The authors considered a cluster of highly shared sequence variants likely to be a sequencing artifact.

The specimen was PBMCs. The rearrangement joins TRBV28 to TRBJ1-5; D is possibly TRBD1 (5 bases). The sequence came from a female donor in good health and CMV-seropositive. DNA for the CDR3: TGTGCCAGCAGTTTGGGGAGGGGTGGCAATCAGCCCCAGCATTTT. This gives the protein CASSLGRGGNQPQHF.